These 28 T cell receptor beta chains were sequenced from one sample in a study of neurological immune-mediated disorders. Specified time point: longitudinal time-point 2. A single record per CDR3 protein comes from TCRdb applying MiXCR to the 5' RACE reads. Found here are 65,000 to 95,000 distinct CDR3 sequences, almost 6% of them singletons; the top ten hold over 7%. Sequencing was carried out using PBMCs. Receptor source: a woman aged 55-69 years with multiple sclerosis.

This clonotype is deemed medium-sized. V gene TRBV29-1 combines with J gene TRBJ1-1, with TRBD1 identical over 7 bases. The ends lost 7 bases at V and 1 base at J; junction bases unmatched: 3. Germline CDR1 and CDR2: SQVTM and ANQGSEA. This CDR3 is 12 amino acids long. The DNA for the CDR3 is TGCAGCGCGGGACAGACGAACACTGAAGCTTTCTTT. Protein product: CSAGQTNTEAFF.

The sample holds many counts of this clonotype. The V call is TRBV7-9, the J call TRBJ1-3; a weak D match, TRBD1 (6 bases). This CDR3 region has 16 residues. Germline lookup yields CDR1 SEHNR and CDR2 FQNEAQ (reference sequence). The ends were cut back, 5 bases at V and 1 base at J, with 15 bases in the middle. The chain's CDR3 is CASSGLNRVSGNTIYF. Written as DNA, the CDR3 is TGTGCCAGCAGCGGGTTGAACAGGGTGTCTGGAAACACCATATATTTT.

The sample holds many counts of this clonotype. V and J are TRBV5-5 and TRBJ1-1, with 8 bases lining up with TRBD1. The length of the CDR3 is 15 residues. Germline V gene sequence: CDR1 SGHKS, CDR2 YYEKEE (reference sequence). The V segment lost 4 bases and the J segment 5 bases; nucleotides outside the gene matches: 10. In DNA, the CDR3 is TGTGCCAGCAGCGGACAGGGCCAGCTTGGTACTGAAGCTTTCTTT. Its translation is CASSGQGQLGTEAFF.

This clonotype came up many times. A single base separates this from a much larger clone, so it may be a read error. The genes are TRBV15 and TRBJ1-1, with D tentatively TRBD1 (6 bases). This CDR3 has 16 residues. V shed 0 bases and J shed 0 bases, with 11 bases lying between them. Germline CDR1 LNHNV, CDR2 YYDKDF (reference sequence). Here the CDR3 DNA reads TGTGCCACCAGCAGAGATCGGGACACCTTGAACACTGAAGCTTTCTTT. Translation: CATSRDRDTLNTEAFF.

There are many counts of this clonotype. V is TRBV7-9 and J is TRBJ2-1, with D perhaps matching TRBD2 (6 bases). The germline V and J ends were trimmed by 3 bases and 5 bases, with 14 bases remaining between them. Germline V gene lookup returns CDR1 SEHNR and CDR2 FQNEAQ (reference sequence). The CDR3 sequence is 15 residues long. CDR3 nucleotides: TGTGCCAGCAGCTTCCCAGGCGGGAAAGACAATGAGCAGTTCTTC. This codes for CASSFPGGKDNEQFF.

About this clonotype: At one of its ends the junction is not consistent with the germline gene, which may arise from a read error. The chain joins TRBV10-3 to TRBJ2-7, with a tentative D call TRBD2 (5 bases). Germline CDR1 is ENHRY and CDR2 is SYGVKD. The CDR3 runs to 12 residues. The chain's CDR3 is CAISETGGEHYF. The CDR3 DNA is TGTGCCATCAGTGAGACGGGTGGGGAGCATTACTTC.

This clonotype was observed at least ten times. The V and J genes are TRBV18 and TRBJ2-1; D remains ambiguous. V gave up 3 bases and J gave up 2 bases, with 11 bases separating them. From germline, CDR1 is KGHSH and CDR2 LQKENI. The CDR3 has 15 amino acids. DNA for the CDR3: TGTGCCAGCTCACCTCGTGCGAGCGCCTACAATGAGCAGTTCTTC. Amino acids: CASSPRASAYNEQFF.

This clonotype occurred many times. The J gene is TRBJ2-3, the V gene TRBV5-1; a weak D match, TRBD1 (6 bases). Germline V gives CDR1 SGHRS, CDR2 YFSETQ. Trimming shortened V by 2 bases and J by 4 bases, and 11 bases separated the two germline ends. The CDR3 spans 14 residues. This CDR3 is CASSLQGVADTQYF. The CDR3 nucleotides read TGCGCCAGCAGCTTACAGGGCGTGGCAGATACGCAGTATTTT.

This clonotype was counted many times. This chain connects TRBV5-1 to TRBJ1-6; 7 bases agree with TRBD1. The V segment lost 4 bases and the J segment 7 bases; nucleotides outside the gene matches: 11. Germline V gene sequence: CDR1 SGHRS, CDR2 YFSETQ. The CDR3 runs to 16 residues. In DNA form, the CDR3 reads TGCGCCAGCAGCCACGATCCGGGACAGCCAAATTCACCCCTCCACTTT. Translation: CASSHDPGQPNSPLHF.

This clonotype was observed at least ten times. The CDR3: CASSTTGGNYGYTF. The CDR3 nucleotides read TGTGCCAGCAGTACGACGGGAGGAAACTATGGCTACACCTTC. This chain joins TRBV6-6 and TRBJ1-2; D remains unclear. Germline V gene lookup returns CDR1 MNHNY and CDR2 SVGAGI (reference sequence). The CDR3 extends over 14 amino acids. V was cut by 5 bases and J by 2 bases, with 12 bases left in between.

This clonotype has ten or more counts. The chain employs TRBV5-1 and TRBJ2-5; D gene uncertain. Trimming took 0 bases from V and 5 from J, leaving 11 bases between them. The germline CDR1 and CDR2 sequences are SGHRS and YFSETQ. The CDR3 runs to 14 residues. The CDR3 DNA sequence: TGCGCCAGCAGCTTGGCGGGCCAAGGGGAGACCCAGTACTTC. As protein: CASSLAGQGETQYF. The whole variable domain, remainder taken from reference TRBV5-1 and TRBJ2-5, is KAGVTQTPRYLIKTRGQQVTLSCSPISGHRSVSWYQQTPGQGLQFLFEYFSETQRNKGNFPGRFSGRQFSNSRSEMNVSTLELGDSALYLCASSLAGQGETQYFGPGTRLLVL.

This clonotype has ten or more counts. This chain uses TRBV5-1 with TRBJ2-1, with TRBD2 identical over 12 bases. Trimming took 0 bases from V and 8 from J; bases not matched to a gene: 6. The length of the CDR3 is 16 residues. Germline CDR1 reads SGHRS; CDR2 reads YFSETQ. This chain's CDR3 is CASSLESSGGVYEQFF. CDR3 sequence (DNA): TGCGCCAGCAGCTTGGAGTCTAGCGGGGGGGTATATGAGCAGTTCTTC.

This clonotype occurred many times. This sequence joins TRBV5-1 and TRBJ2-5, with a tentative D call TRBD2 (6 bases). With 4 bases removed from V and 1 base from J, the gap between germline ends came to 11 bases. In germline, CDR1 is SGHRS, CDR2 YFSETQ. This CDR3 is 14 amino acids long. Here the CDR3 reads CASSGGYSQETQYF. The CDR3 coding sequence is TGCGCCAGCAGCGGGGGGTACTCCCAAGAGACCCAGTACTTC.

This clonotype was found a few times. The chain joins TRBV7-6 to TRBJ1-2; 7 bases are a match to TRBD1. Germline trimming cut 5 bases from V and 5 bases from J; bases unmatched to any gene: 14. From germline, CDR1 is SGHVS and CDR2 FNYEAQ. The CDR3 is 16 residues long. The CDR3 DNA reads TGTGCCAGCAGCCCTGGGGACAGCCAGGGATTATATGGCTACACCTTC. Its protein is CASSPGDSQGLYGYTF.

The V gene is TRBV6-1, the J gene TRBJ2-5; D is undetermined. Trimming removed 3 bases from V and 1 base from J, with 6 bases in between. There are 13 residues in the CDR3. CDR1 is MNHNS and CDR2 is SASEGT in the germline V gene. CDR3 DNA sequence: TGTGCCAGCAGTGACCGGGTCCAAGAGACCCAGTACTTC. It translates to CASSDRVQETQYF.

V gene TRBV11-3 combines with J gene TRBJ2-2; D perhaps matches TRBD1 (5 bases). CDR3 length equals 17 residues. V lost 1 base and J lost 2, with 14 bases in between. Per the germline V gene, CDR1 is SGHNT and CDR2 is YENEEA. The CDR3 spells CASSLGAGHINTGELFF. In nucleotides, the CDR3 is TGTGCCAGCAGCTTAGGCGCAGGACATATAAACACCGGGGAGCTGTTTTTT.

This clonotype was detected many times. J is TRBJ2-2 and V is TRBV7-6, with 13 bases that match TRBD2. V shed 6 bases and J 9 bases; nucleotides not matched to a gene: 7. Germline-derived CDR1 and CDR2 are SGHVS and FNYEAQ. The CDR3 is made up of 15 amino acids. CDR3 amino acids: CASRSTSGGARELFF. As DNA, the CDR3 is TGTGCCAGCAGGTCCACTAGCGGGGGGGCCCGGGAGCTGTTTTTT. Together with reference TRBV7-6 and TRBJ2-2, the CDR3 gives the full variable domain: GAGVSQSPRYKVTKRGQDVALRCDPISGHVSLYWYRQALGQGPEFLTYFNYEAQQDKSGLPNDRFSAERPEGSISTLTIQRTEQRDSAMYRCASRSTSGGARELFFGEGSRLTVL.

The sample holds many counts of this clonotype. This rearrangement joins TRBV7-8 to TRBJ2-7; possibly TRBD1 for D (6 bases). This CDR3 is built from 14 residues. V was pared by 1 base and J by 2 bases, with 9 bases between. Germline V gives CDR1 SGHVS, CDR2 FQNEAQ. CDR3 sequence reads: CASSLVGTTYEQYF. CDR3 nucleotides: TGTGCCAGCAGCTTAGTCGGGACAACCTACGAGCAGTACTTC.

V gene TRBV6-1 combines with J gene TRBJ1-2, with D perhaps TRBD1 (5 bases). Germline V gives CDR1 MNHNS, CDR2 SASEGT. The CDR3 has 16 residues. Trimming removed 8 bases from V and 8 bases from J, with 27 bases in between. The CDR3 sequence is CASSPMTAQIARGYTF. The DNA of the CDR3 is TGTGCCAGCTCCCCTATGACAGCCCAAATAGCGAGGGGCTACACCTTC.

This clonotype was seen at least ten times. J is TRBJ2-7 and V is TRBV5-1; perhaps TRBD2 as D (6 bases). Germline CDR1 is SGHRS and CDR2 is YFSETQ. This CDR3 is 14 amino acids long. The germline V and J ends were trimmed by 5 bases and 4 bases, with 16 bases remaining between them. This CDR3 is CASRRGTGAYEQYF. DNA of the CDR3: TGCGCCAGCAGGCGCGGGACTGGGGCTTACGAGCAGTACTTC. The full variable domain, in which reference TRBV5-1 and TRBJ2-7 provide the parts outside the CDR3, is KAGVTQTPRYLIKTRGQQVTLSCSPISGHRSVSWYQQTPGQGLQFLFEYFSETQRNKGNFPGRFSGRQFSNSRSEMNVSTLELGDSALYLCASRRGTGAYEQYFGPGTRLTVT.

This clonotype was seen at least ten times. The chain couples TRBV7-9 to TRBJ2-1; the match to TRBD2 covers 7 bases. The CDR3 has 16 amino acids. CDR1 is SEHNR and CDR2 is FQNEAQ in the germline V gene (reference sequence). V trimming: 0 bases; J trimming: 0 bases; junction bases outside the gene matches: 2. The CDR3 nucleotides are TGTGCCAGCAGCTTAGCGGGAGGGGTCTCCTACAATGAGCAGTTCTTC. Protein sequence: CASSLAGGVSYNEQFF.

The J gene is TRBJ2-7, the V gene TRBV28, with D possibly matching TRBD2 (6 bases). V lost 5 bases, J lost 0 bases, and 11 bases lay in between. This CDR3 has 14 residues. In germline, CDR1 is MDHEN, CDR2 SYDVKM. CDR3 nucleotide sequence: TGTGCCAGCAGTGGGACTCAAGGCTCCTACGAGCAGTACTTC. This codes for CASSGTQGSYEQYF.

The sample holds many counts of this clonotype. The gene calls are TRBV20-1 and TRBJ2-5; either TRBD1 or TRBD2 may supply D (6 bases each). Per germline, CDR1 DFQATT and CDR2 SNEGSKA (reference sequence). Between the trimmed V and J ends, which lost 3 bases and 5 bases, there was a span of 10 bases. CDR3 length: 12 amino acids. The CDR3 bases are TGCAGTGCTAGCTTAGGGGGGGAGACCCAGTACTTC. Translated, it gives CSASLGGETQYF.

This clonotype was recorded many times. V usage is TRBV5-1 and J usage is TRBJ2-3; 8 nucleotides align to TRBD1. Germline V gives CDR1 SGHRS, CDR2 YFSETQ. V shed 4 bases and J 1 base; nucleotides not matched to a gene: 5. The CDR3 runs 15 residues. CDR3 coding DNA: TGCGCCAGCAGCATCGGACAGGGAGGCACAGATACGCAGTATTTT. Translated: CASSIGQGGTDTQYF.

This chain joins TRBV12-3 or TRBV12-4 and TRBJ2-1; a possible D gene is TRBD2 (6 bases). V was clipped by 5 bases and J by 0 bases, with 14 bases between them. The CDR3 consists of 16 residues. In nucleotides, the CDR3 is TGTGCCAGCAGTCCGAGGGACTTGAGCTCCTACAATGAGCAGTTCTTC. Protein: CASSPRDLSSYNEQFF.

This clonotype was recorded a few times. The gene calls are TRBV5-1 and TRBJ1-5; the D gene is possibly TRBD1 (5 bases). With 4 bases removed from V and 11 bases from J, the gap between germline ends came to 16 bases. The germline CDR1 and CDR2 sequences are SGHRS and YFSETQ. This CDR3 contains 13 residues. The CDR3 protein is CASSPWDLETQHF. The CDR3 DNA follows: TGCGCCAGCAGCCCCTGGGACCTCGAGACCCAGCATTTT.

This clonotype has at least ten counts. The chain recombines TRBV12-3 or TRBV12-4 with TRBJ2-2; a weak D match, TRBD1 (5 bases). This CDR3 has 14 amino acids. Trimming shortened V by 6 bases and J by 4 bases, and 12 bases separated the two germline ends. In nucleotides, the CDR3 is TGTGCCAGCAGCCGCGACAGCTTCACCGGGGAGCTGTTTTTT. It codes for CASSRDSFTGELFF.

This clonotype has at least ten counts. In DNA form, the CDR3 reads TGTGCCAGCAGCTTTAGACCGACAGATACGCAGTATTTT. Its translation is CASSFRPTDTQYF. The chain is built from TRBV7-2 and TRBJ2-3, with D unclear. In germline, CDR1 is SGHTA, CDR2 FQGNSA. V lost 3 bases and J 3 bases, leaving 7 bases between the germline ends. The CDR3 loop spans 13 amino acids.